The 2 T cell receptor beta chains given below trace back to one sample, sequenced in a study of beta chain features in type 1 diabetes. The whole isolated RNA underwent reverse transcription, so sequencing captured expressed TCRB transcripts. Here immunoSEQ multiplex PCR was the method, and the copy in TCRdb shows in-frame clones only, minus some. Found here are 360,000 or so clones, less than 20% of them singletons; the top ten hold 0.044%. The sample was naive CD4+ T cells from blood. The receptors stem from a woman younger than 35 in good health.

This clone was found once. The gene calls are TRBV29-1 and TRBJ1-1, with 9 bases that match TRBD1. The CDR3 runs 13 residues. Trimming cost V 5 bases and J 4 bases; bases outside gene matches: 5. Germline V gene data show CDR1 as SQVTM and CDR2 as ANQGSEA. The CDR3 reads CSVKRDRVTEAFF. The CDR3 nucleotides read TGCAGCGTTAAAAGGGACAGGGTCACTGAAGCTTTCTTT.

About this clone itself: The same CDR3 arises from other DNA sequences in this sample as well. The V and J genes are TRBV5-1 and TRBJ1-1, with TRBD1 matching over 8 bases. The ends lost 2 bases at V and 6 bases at J; junction bases unmatched: 3. The CDR3 sequence is 13 residues long. Germline V gene sequence: CDR1 SGHRS, CDR2 YFSETQ. CDR3 bases: TGCGCCAGCAGCTTTACAGGGGGAGCTGAAGCTTTCTTT. Translation gives CASSFTGGAEAFF. Using reference TRBV5-1 and TRBJ1-1 for the parts outside the CDR3, the full variable domain is KAGVTQTPRYLIKTRGQQVTLSCSPISGHRSVSWYQQTPGQGLQFLFEYFSETQRNKGNFPGRFSGRQFSNSRSEMNVSTLELGDSALYLCASSFTGGAEAFFGQGTRLTVV.